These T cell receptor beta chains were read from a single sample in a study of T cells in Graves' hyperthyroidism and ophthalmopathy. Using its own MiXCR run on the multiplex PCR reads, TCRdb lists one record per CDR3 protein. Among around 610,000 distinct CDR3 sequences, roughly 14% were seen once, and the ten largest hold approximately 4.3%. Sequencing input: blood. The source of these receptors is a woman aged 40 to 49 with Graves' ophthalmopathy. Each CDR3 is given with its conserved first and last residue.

CASSYGQPGTYEQYF	TRBV6-5	TRBJ2-7
CASSPGVDVFTYGYTF	TRBV28	TRBJ1-2
CASSIARESYGYTF	TRBV19	TRBJ1-2
CSGLGRTRQYF	TRBV29-1	TRBJ2-7
CASSGDRDRGFDTEAFF	TRBV9	TRBJ1-1
CASSPQGSSQGEQYF	TRBV28	TRBJ2-7
CASSSLGQGNTGELFF	TRBV7-8	TRBJ2-2
CASSMEGAITEAFF	TRBV19	TRBJ1-1
CASSLSESGANVLTF	TRBV27	TRBJ2-6
CASSARLAGGETQYF	TRBV11-3	TRBJ2-5
CASSFVAQSGANVLTF	TRBV27	TRBJ2-6
CASTLGTSEQYF	TRBV12-3/TRBV12-4	TRBJ2-7
CASADVRGWGNTEAFF	TRBV5-1	TRBJ1-1
CASSQEGRGTTSPLHF	TRBV4-1	TRBJ1-6
CASSYPWTSPYEQYF	TRBV6-2/TRBV6-3	TRBJ2-7
CASFSGADTGELFF	TRBV6-1	TRBJ2-2
CASSLSGGGLETQYF	TRBV11-1	TRBJ2-5
CASSIDSPILSEQYF	TRBV6-5	TRBJ2-7
CASSYSGNTQYF	TRBV6-2/TRBV6-3	TRBJ2-3
CASSAMRGEGTGELFF	TRBV28	TRBJ2-2
CASSEGGADEQFF	TRBV6-1	TRBJ2-1
CASLRGGAGELFF	TRBV12-3/TRBV12-4	TRBJ2-2
CASSEGQGVWVTEAFF	TRBV6-1	TRBJ1-1
CASSRTLGLAGGYEQYF	TRBV7-6	TRBJ2-7
CASSLRQELSYEQYF	TRBV7-2	TRBJ2-7
CSGGRGPYETQYF	TRBV29-1	TRBJ2-5
CASSIQRGIQETQYF	TRBV5-1	TRBJ2-5
CASSSGPNGELFF	TRBV7-3	TRBJ2-2
CSARDPTPGTDYTEAFF	TRBV20-1	TRBJ1-1
CSVPGAYEQYF	TRBV20-1	TRBJ2-7
CASSPRVGGGDTQYF	TRBV27	TRBJ2-3
CASSYSTTGGRYGYTF	TRBV6-5	TRBJ1-2
CASSFGHTQETQYF	TRBV12-3/TRBV12-4	TRBJ2-5
CASSQYTPGQNTEAFF	TRBV18	TRBJ1-1
CATQGAWTEAFF	TRBV12-3/TRBV12-4	TRBJ1-1
CASSEWTSGSDGELFF	TRBV2	TRBJ2-2
CASSYTWESYEQYF	TRBV6-2/TRBV6-3	TRBJ2-7
CAWSVRGGRRETQYF	TRBV30	TRBJ2-5
CASPPPGRDEQYF	TRBV18	TRBJ2-7
CASSPSPGFEQYF	TRBV6-1	TRBJ2-7
CASTERANTGELFF	TRBV12-3/TRBV12-4	TRBJ2-2
CSARDLEVAGVRSYEQYF	TRBV20-1	TRBJ2-7
CASSPNGDRGETQYF	TRBV18	TRBJ2-5
CASSLTSGSKDGELFF	TRBV7-8	TRBJ2-2